Listed here is a single T cell receptor (beta chain). The entry originates in a study of blood T cell repertoires in COVID-19. Study information: The cDNA or gDNA used as material had been derived from T cells, B-cell-depleted T cells, or PBMCs.

Per germline, CDR1 LNHDA and CDR2 SQIVND (reference sequence). V was pared by 10 bases and J by 2 bases, with 12 bases of the junction left unmatched. The CDR3 has 15 residues. In the authors' methods: Amplification of reference gene primers provided the estimated nucleated cell counts. The assay was immunoSEQ multiplex PCR, and TCRdb's table has in-frame clones only and misses some. Clone size and V and J calls were adopted from that table, with D and trimming inferred from the DNA. The sample holds 200,000 to 250,000 clones, approximately 89% seen once. The J gene is TRBJ1-1, the V gene TRBV19, with 8 bases matching TRBD1. The receptor comes from a woman in her thirties or forties with acute or convalescent COVID-19. The material sequenced was peripheral blood. The CDR3 spells CATTHPGGTNTEAFF. The CDR3 DNA follows: TGTGCCACCACGCACCCAGGGGGCACCAACACTGAAGCTTTCTTT.